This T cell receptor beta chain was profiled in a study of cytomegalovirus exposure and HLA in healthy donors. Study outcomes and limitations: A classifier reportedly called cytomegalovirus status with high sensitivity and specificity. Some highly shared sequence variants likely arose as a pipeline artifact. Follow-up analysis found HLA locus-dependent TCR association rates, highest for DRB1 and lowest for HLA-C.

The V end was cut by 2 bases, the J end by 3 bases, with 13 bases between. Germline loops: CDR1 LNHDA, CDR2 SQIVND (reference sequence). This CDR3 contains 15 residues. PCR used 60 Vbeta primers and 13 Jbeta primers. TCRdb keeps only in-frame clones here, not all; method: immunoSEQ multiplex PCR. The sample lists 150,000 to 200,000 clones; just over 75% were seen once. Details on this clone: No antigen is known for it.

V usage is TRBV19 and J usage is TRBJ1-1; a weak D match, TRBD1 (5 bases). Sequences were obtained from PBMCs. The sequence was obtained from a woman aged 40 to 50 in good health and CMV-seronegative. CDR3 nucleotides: TGTGCCAGTAGTATACCCGACAGTGACCACACTGAAGCTTTCTTT. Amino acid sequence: CASSIPDSDHTEAFF. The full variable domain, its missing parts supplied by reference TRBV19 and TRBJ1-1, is DGGITQSPKYLFRKEGQNVTLSCEQNLNHDAMYWYRQDPGQGLRLIYYSQIVNDFQKGDIAEGYSVSREKKESFPLTVTSAQKNPTAFYLCASSIPDSDHTEAFFGQGTRLTVV.